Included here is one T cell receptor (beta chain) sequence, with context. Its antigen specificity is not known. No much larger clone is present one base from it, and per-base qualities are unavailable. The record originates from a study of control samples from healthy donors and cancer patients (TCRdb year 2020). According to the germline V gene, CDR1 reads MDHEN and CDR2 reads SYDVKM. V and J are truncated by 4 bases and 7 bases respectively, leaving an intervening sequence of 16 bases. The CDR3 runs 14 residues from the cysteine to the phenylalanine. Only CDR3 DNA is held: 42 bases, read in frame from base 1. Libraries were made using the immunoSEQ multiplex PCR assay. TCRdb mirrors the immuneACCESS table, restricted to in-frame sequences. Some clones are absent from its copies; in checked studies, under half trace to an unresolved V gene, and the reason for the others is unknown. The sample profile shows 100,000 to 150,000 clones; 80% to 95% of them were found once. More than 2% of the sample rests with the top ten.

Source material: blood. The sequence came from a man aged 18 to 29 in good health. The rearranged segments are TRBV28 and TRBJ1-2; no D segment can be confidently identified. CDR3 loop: CASSSEGGKGGYTF. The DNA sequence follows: TGTGCCAGCAGTTCGGAGGGCGGGAAAGGTGGCTACACCTTC.